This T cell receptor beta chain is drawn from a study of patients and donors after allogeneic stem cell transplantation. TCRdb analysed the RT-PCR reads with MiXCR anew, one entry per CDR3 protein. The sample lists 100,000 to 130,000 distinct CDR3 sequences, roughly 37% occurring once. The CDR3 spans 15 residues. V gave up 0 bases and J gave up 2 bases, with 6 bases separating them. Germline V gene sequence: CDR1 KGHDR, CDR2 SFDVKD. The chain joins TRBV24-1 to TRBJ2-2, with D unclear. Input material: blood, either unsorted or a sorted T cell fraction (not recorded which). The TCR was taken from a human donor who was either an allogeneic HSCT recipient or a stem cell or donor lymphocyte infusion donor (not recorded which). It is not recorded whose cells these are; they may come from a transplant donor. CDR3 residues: CATSDLTGNTGELFF. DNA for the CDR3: TGTGCCACCAGTGATTTGACCGGAAACACCGGGGAGCTGTTTTTT.